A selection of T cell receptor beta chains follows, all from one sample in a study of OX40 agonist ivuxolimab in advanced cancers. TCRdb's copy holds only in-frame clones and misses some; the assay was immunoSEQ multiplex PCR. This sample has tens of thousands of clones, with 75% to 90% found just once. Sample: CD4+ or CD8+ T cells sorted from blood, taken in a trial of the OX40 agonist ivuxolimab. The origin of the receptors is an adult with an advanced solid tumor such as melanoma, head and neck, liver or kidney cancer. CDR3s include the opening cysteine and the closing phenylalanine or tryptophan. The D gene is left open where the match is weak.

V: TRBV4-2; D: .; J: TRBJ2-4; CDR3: CASSQGRGDIQYF
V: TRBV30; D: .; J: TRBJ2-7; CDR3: CAWSVPSLAVGYEQYF
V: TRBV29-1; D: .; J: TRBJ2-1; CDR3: CSVETHDEQFF
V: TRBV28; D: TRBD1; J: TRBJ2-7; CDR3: CASSTGTGSSYEQYF
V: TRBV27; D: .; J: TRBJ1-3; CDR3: CASSSYGGLSGNTIYF
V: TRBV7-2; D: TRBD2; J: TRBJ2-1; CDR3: CASSFISGNYNEQFF
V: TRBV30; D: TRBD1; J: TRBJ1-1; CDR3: CAWRVGGGWDTEAFF
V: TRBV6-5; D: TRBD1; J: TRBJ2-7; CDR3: CASRDSPYEQYF
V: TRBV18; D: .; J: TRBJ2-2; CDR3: CASSRGQMNTGELFF
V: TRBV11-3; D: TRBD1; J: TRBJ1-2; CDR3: CASSLDFWGETGHPKYTF
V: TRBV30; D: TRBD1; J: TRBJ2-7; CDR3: CAWRGGQYAEQYF
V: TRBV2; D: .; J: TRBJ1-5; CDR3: CASDQGWGNQPQHF
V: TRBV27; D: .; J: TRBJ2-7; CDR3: CASSLKQVLSYEQYF
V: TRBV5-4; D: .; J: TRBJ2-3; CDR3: CASKAGSRLDTQYF
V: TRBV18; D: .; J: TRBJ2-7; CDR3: CASSPPLGGSYEQYF
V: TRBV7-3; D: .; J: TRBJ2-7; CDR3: CASSLSPVPRGEQYF
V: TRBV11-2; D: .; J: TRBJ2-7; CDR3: CASSLRGATYEQYF
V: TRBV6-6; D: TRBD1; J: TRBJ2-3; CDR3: CASVRQGEDTQYF
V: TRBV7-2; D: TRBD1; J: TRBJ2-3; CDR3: CASDSRDRGPDTQYF
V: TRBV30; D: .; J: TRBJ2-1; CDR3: CAWSGVLGGRSYNEQFF
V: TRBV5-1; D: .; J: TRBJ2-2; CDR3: CASSLEGLGVTGELFF
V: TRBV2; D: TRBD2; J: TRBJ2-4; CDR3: CASSDVGIGASGSDINIQYF
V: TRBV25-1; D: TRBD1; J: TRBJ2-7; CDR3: CASGDRAFPYEQYF
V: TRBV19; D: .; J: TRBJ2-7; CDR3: CASSISTRGEQYF
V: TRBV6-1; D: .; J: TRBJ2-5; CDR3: CASRTPGTETQYF
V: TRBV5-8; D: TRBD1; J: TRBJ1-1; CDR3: CASSSDRTLAAFF
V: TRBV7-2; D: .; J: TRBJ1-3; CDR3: CASSLAGSVLKDF
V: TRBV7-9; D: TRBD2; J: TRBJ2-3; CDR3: CASSFLAGSTDTQYF
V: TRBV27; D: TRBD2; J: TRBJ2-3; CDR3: CASMGTRGSDTQYF
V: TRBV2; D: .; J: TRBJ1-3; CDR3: CASKNPRGGAGNTIYF
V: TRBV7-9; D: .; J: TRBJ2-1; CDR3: CASSPPGQNNEQFF
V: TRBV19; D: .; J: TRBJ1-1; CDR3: CASSIGAQGTEAFF
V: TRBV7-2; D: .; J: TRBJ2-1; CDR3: CASSLIGTRLDSYNEQFF
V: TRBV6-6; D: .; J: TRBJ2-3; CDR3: CASSYYRSGTDTQYF
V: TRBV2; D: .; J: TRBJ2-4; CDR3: CASSEGRAAKNIQYF
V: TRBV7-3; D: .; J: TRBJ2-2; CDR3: CASSAEFPGELFF
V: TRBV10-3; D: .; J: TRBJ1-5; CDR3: CAISESGGWPQHF
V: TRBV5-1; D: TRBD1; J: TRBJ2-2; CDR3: CASSLVQGETGELFF
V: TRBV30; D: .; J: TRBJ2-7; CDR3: CAWAHGGITYEQYF
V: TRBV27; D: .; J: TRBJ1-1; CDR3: CASSWTVNTEAFF
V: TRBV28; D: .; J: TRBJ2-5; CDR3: CASSSADQETQYF
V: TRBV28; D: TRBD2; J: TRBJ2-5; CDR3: CASSLTSGSQETQYF
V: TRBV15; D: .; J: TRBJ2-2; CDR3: CATSRGGGGELFF
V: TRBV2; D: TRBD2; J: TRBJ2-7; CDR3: CATEGTSGRAYEQYF
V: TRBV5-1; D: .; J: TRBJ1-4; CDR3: CASSFSGNNEKLFF
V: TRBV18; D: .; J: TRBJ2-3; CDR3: CASSPTLQRITDTQYF
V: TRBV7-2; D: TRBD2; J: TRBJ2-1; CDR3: CASRPLSGSSYNEQFF
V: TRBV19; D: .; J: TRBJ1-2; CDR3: CASSIVYDSYGYTF
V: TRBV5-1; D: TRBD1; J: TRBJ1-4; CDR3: CASSLGQGNEKLFF